The next 7 T cell receptor beta chains were all read from a single sample in a study of blood T cells in healthy people across ages. Alongside a J-beta primer mix, a sample-barcoded 5' primer served in a second PCR lasting roughly 6 to 12 cycles. A single record per CDR3 protein comes from TCRdb applying MiXCR to the 5' RACE reads. The sample shows approximately 1.5 million distinct CDR3 sequences, around 35% of them seen only once. What was sequenced was blood. Every receptor here comes from a woman in her 30s in good health.

The chain has TRBV29-1 and TRBJ1-1, with unresolved D. This CDR3 contains 11 residues. Germline CDR1 SQVTM, CDR2 ANQGSEA. The V end lost 4 bases, the J end lost 6 bases, and 9 bases lay between the germline ends. The CDR3 bases are TGCAGCGTTGTGTCTACGTCTGAAGCTTTCTTT. Its protein product is CSVVSTSEAFF.

The chain recombines TRBV2 with TRBJ1-6; TRBD1 agrees at 7 bases. Germline CDR1 is SNHLY and CDR2 is FYNNEI. The length of the CDR3 is 13 residues. This CDR3 reads CASKWTGGSPLHF. DNA for the CDR3: TGTGCTTCAAAGTGGACAGGTGGTTCACCCCTCCACTTT.

This chain uses TRBV2 with TRBJ2-7; 10 bases map to TRBD2. Germline CDR1 reads SNHLY; CDR2 reads FYNNEI. Trimming at V came to 7 bases and at J to 5 bases, leaving 2 bases not matched to a gene. The CDR3 is 12 amino acids. CDR3 sequence: CASTGLANEQYF. Written as DNA, the CDR3 is TGTGCCAGCACGGGACTAGCGAACGAGCAGTACTTC. The variable domain in full, completed from reference TRBV2 and TRBJ2-7, reads EPEVTQTPSHQVTQMGQEVILRCVPISNHLYFYWYRQILGQKVEFLVSFYNNEISEKSEIFDDQFSVERPDGSNFTLKIRSTKLEDSAMYFCASTGLANEQYFGPGTRLTVT.

This clonotype was observed a handful of times. The gene calls are TRBV12-3 or TRBV12-4 and TRBJ1-1; D is perhaps TRBD1 (6 bases). Trimming took 10 bases from V and 3 from J, leaving 15 bases between them. The CDR3 has 13 amino acids. Written as DNA, the CDR3 is TGTGCCATCAATACAGGGCTCTACACTGAAGCTTTCTTT. Translated, it gives CAINTGLYTEAFF.

In its sample, this clonotype was seen a few times. The chain carries TRBV27 and TRBJ1-2, with 9 bases matching TRBD1. This CDR3 has 15 residues. With 5 bases clipped from V and 5 bases from J, the junction kept 9 bases outside the gene matches. CDR1 MNHEY and CDR2 SMNVEV come from the germline V gene (reference sequence). CDR3 DNA: TGTGCCAGCAGTGCCGACAGGGGGATAAGATATGGCTACACCTTC. This encodes CASSADRGIRYGYTF.

This clonotype was seen more than once but under ten times. This chain joins TRBV10-3 and TRBJ2-7, with D possibly being TRBD1 or TRBD2 (5 bases each). This CDR3 has 15 amino acids. CDR1 and CDR2 from the germline V gene are ENHRY and SYGVKD. The germline V and J ends were trimmed by 4 bases and 2 bases, with 15 bases remaining between them. The chain's CDR3 is CAISGPREGAYEQYF. CDR3 in DNA: TGTGCCATCAGTGGGCCCCGGGAAGGGGCCTACGAGCAGTACTTC.

This clonotype was observed a handful of times. The chain carries TRBV20-1 and TRBJ2-1, with D possibly being TRBD2 (6 bases). This CDR3 spans 14 amino acids. V was clipped by 0 bases and J by 7 bases, with 13 bases between them. The V gene's germline CDR1 is DFQATT and CDR2 SNEGSKA (reference sequence). The CDR3 bases are TGCAGTGCTAGAGATCTTAGACTAGGGAATGAGCAGTTCTTC. Its translation is CSARDLRLGNEQFF.